This entry concerns a single T cell receptor beta chain. No antigen is known for it. These data belong to a study of T cell responses to AZD1222 COVID-19 vaccine. Across the whole study: Second-dose intervals of approximately 4 or approximately 12 weeks were pooled. Whole-study findings and limits: Spike-wide coverage was observed for vaccine-associated CD4 TCRs, with dominant responses at 160-218 and 743-854. Of the AZD1222 recipients, only 5 to 7 were seropositive at baseline. A mostly white British donor set with more females was recruited, and clonal diversity was possibly underestimated.

Libraries were prepared by immunoSEQ multiplex PCR; TCRdb keeps only in-frame clonotypes and omits some of them. The sample carries about 86,000 clones, over 85% recorded once. CDR1 is MNHNS and CDR2 is SASEGT in the germline V gene. The V and J ends lost 3 bases and 7 bases, in that order; junction bases with no gene match: 8. This CDR3 spans 16 amino acids. The chain is built from TRBV6-1 and TRBJ1-6; the match to TRBD1 covers 8 bases. The clonotype was recovered from an adult in good health. The starting material was peripheral blood, obtained on day 0 of AZD1222 vaccination. CDR3 residues: CASSETGQVRNSPLHF. Here the CDR3 DNA reads TGTGCCAGCAGTGAGACGGGACAGGTCCGAAATTCACCCCTCCACTTT.